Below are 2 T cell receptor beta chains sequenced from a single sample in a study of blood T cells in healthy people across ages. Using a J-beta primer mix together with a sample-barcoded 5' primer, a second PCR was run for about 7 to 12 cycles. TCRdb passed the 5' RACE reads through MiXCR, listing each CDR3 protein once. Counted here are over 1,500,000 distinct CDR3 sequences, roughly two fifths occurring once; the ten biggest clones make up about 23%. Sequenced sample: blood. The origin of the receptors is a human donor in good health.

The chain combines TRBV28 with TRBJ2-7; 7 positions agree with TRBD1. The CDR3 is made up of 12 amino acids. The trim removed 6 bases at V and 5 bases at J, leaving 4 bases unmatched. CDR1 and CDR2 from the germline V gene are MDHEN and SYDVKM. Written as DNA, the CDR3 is TGTGCCAGCAGGACAGGGACCCACGAGCAGTACTTC. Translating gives CASRTGTHEQYF.

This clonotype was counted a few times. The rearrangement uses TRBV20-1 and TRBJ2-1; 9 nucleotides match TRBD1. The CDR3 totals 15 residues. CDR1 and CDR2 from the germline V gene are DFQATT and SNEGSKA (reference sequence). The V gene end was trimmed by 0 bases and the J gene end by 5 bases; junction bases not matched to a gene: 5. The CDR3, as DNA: TGCAGTGCTAGAGATTTTGGGGACAGGGACAATGAGCAGTTCTTC. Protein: CSARDFGDRDNEQFF.